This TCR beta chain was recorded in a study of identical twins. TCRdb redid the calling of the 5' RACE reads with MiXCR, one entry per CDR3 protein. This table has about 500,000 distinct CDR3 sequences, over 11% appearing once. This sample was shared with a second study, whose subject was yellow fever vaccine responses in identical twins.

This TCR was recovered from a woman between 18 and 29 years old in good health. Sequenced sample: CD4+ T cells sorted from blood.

This chain's CDR3 is CASSLHLNYGYTF. As DNA, the CDR3 is TGTGCCAGCAGCTTACACCTTAACTATGGCTACACCTTC. The gene calls are TRBV11-2 and TRBJ1-2; D remains ambiguous. The CDR3 spans 13 residues. V was pared by 2 bases and J by 1 base, with 5 bases between. Germline loops: CDR1 SGHAT, CDR2 FQNNGV. The variable domain in full, completed from reference TRBV11-2 and TRBJ1-2, reads EAGVAQSPRYKIIEKRQSVAFWCNPISGHATLYWYQQILGQGPKLLIQFQNNGVVDDSQLPKDRFSAERLKGVDSTLKIQPAKLEDSAVYLCASSLHLNYGYTFGSGTRLTVV.